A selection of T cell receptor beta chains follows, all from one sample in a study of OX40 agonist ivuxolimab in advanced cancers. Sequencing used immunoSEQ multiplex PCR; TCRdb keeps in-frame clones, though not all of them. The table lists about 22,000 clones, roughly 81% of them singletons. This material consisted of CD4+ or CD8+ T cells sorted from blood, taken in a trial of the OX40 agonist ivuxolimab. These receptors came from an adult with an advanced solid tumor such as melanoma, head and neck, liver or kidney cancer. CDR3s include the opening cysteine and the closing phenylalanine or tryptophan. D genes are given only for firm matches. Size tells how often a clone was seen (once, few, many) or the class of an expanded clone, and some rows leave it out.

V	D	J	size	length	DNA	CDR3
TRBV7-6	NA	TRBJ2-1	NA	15	TGTGCCAGCAGCTTAGGGTTACCGCCTAACAATGAGCAGTTCTTC	CASSLGLPPNNEQFF
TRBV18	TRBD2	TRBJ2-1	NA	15	TGTGCCAGCTCACCAACTAGCGGGAACTACAATGAGCAGTTCTTC	CASSPTSGNYNEQFF
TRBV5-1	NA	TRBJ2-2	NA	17	TGCGCCAGCACCCCTCAACCGGACAGCCCGAACACCGGGGAGCTGTTTTTT	CASTPQPDSPNTGELFF
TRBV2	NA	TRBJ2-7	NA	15	TGTGCCAGCACTCCTGGGGGGGACAGCTCCTACGAGCAGTACTTC	CASTPGGDSSYEQYF
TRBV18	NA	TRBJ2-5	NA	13	TGTGCCAGCTCACCACCCGAATGGGAGACCCAGTACTTC	CASSPPEWETQYF
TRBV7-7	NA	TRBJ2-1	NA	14	TGTGCCAGCAGCTTAGAAGTCGGGGACCGTGAGCAGTTCTTC	CASSLEVGDREQFF
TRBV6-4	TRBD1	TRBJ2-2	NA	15	TGTGCCAGCAGTCCGGGACAGCAGAACACCGGGGAGCTGTTTTTT	CASSPGQQNTGELFF
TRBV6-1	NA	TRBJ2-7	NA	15	TGTGCCAGCACCGACAGGACAGCGAGCTCCTACGAGCAGTACTTC	CASTDRTASSYEQYF
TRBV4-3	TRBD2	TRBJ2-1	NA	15	TGCGCCAGCAGCCAAGGGACTAGCGGGGGCCAGGAGCAGTTCTTC	CASSQGTSGGQEQFF
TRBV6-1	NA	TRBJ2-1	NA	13	TGTGCCAGCAGTGGGGCGGAGGGGAATGAGCAGTTCTTC	CASSGAEGNEQFF
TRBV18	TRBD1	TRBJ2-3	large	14	TGTGCCAGCTCACGGGACAGGGGAACAGATACGCAGTATTTT	CASSRDRGTDTQYF
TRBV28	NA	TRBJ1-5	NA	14	TGTGCCAGCAAATACTCCGGGACGAATCAGCCCCAGCATTTT	CASKYSGTNQPQHF
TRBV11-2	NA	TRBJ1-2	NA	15	TGTGCCAGCAGCTTAGAGGGCAGTACTAACTATGGCTACACCTTC	CASSLEGSTNYGYTF
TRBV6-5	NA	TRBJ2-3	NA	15	TGTGCCAGCAGTTACGGGCAACCCGACACAGATACGCAGTATTTT	CASSYGQPDTDTQYF
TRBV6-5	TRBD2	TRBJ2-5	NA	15	TGTGCCAGCAGTAACAGCGGGGGGGCCCAGGAGACCCAGTACTTC	CASSNSGGAQETQYF
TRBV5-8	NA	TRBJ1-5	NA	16	TGTGCCAGCAGCTTAACCGGGGGCAGAGGGAATCAGCCCCAGCATTTT	CASSLTGGRGNQPQHF
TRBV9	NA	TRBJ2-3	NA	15	TGTGCCAGCAGCTCCCCCGGGGTCGGGGCAGATACGCAGTATTTT	CASSSPGVGADTQYF
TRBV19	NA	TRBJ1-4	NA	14	TGTGCCAGTAGTATCTTAGCAACTAATGAAAAACTGTTTTTT	CASSILATNEKLFF
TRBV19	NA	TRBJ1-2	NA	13	TGTGCCAGTAGTCCGGACGGAGTACATGGCTACACCTTC	CASSPDGVHGYTF
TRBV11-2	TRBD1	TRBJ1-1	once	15	TGTGCCAGCAGCTTGGATTACAGGGGCTTCTTTGAAGCTTTCTTT	CASSLDYRGFFEAFF
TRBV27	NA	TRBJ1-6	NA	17	TGTGCCAGCAGTTTACTTCCAGGCCTGTTTTATAATTCACCCCTCCACTTT	CASSLLPGLFYNSPLHF
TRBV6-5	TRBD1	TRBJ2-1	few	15	TGTGCCAGCAGTTACGATCCCACAGGGGGGAATGAGCAGTTCTTC	CASSYDPTGGNEQFF
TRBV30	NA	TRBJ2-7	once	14	TGTGCCTGGAGCCTCGGGGTGGGGATTGCAGAGCAGTACTTC	CAWSLGVGIAEQYF
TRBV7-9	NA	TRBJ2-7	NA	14	TGTGCCAGCAGCTTAGTTCAGGGGGGATACGAGCAGTACTTC	CASSLVQGGYEQYF
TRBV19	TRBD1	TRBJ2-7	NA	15	TGTGCCAGTAGTATGGGACAGGGGGGTGCCTACGAGCAGTACTTC	CASSMGQGGAYEQYF
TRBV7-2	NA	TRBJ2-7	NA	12	TGTGCCAGCAGCTTTTCAGGCTACGAGCAGTACTTC	CASSFSGYEQYF
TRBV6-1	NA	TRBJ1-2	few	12	TGTGCCAGCAGTCCTGGAAACTATGGCTACACCTTC	CASSPGNYGYTF
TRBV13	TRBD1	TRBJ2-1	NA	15	TGTGCCAGCAGCTCCTGGACAGGGGGCAACAATGAGCAGTTCTTC	CASSSWTGGNNEQFF
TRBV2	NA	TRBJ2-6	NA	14	TGTGCCAGCCAACGAAGCTCTGGGGCCAACGTCCTGACTTTC	CASQRSSGANVLTF
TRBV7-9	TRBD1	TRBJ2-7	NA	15	TGTGCCAGCAGCACCGTCGGGGACAGGGACTACGAGCAGTACTTC	CASSTVGDRDYEQYF
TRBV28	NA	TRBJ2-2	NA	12	TGTGCCAGCAGTTTGGGACGACGGGAGCTGTTTTTT	CASSLGRRELFF
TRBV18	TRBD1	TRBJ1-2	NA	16	TGTGCCAGCTCAGACCCGGGACAGGGGGCGCGGTATGGCTACACCTTC	CASSDPGQGARYGYTF
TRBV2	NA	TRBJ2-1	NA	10	TGTGCCAGCAGGCAGAATGAGCAGTTCTTC	CASRQNEQFF
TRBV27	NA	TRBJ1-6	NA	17	TGTGCCAGCAGTTATACCCCCACAGGTGCGGGGAATTCACCCCTCCACTTT	CASSYTPTGAGNSPLHF
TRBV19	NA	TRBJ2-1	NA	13	TGTGCCAGTAGTATAAGCGTCCGGAATGAGCAGTTCTTC	CASSISVRNEQFF
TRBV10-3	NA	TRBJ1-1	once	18	TGTGCCATCAGTGAGTCGATGGCAGCCTACACTACTAACACTGAAGCTTTCTTT	CAISESMAAYTTNTEAFF
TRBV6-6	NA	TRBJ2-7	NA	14	TGTGCCAGCAGTTCCCAGGGGTACTCCTACGAGCAGTACTTC	CASSSQGYSYEQYF
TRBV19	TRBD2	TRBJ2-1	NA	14	TGTGCCAGTAGTATGAGCGGGGGGGCCGCTGAGCAGTTCTTC	CASSMSGGAAEQFF
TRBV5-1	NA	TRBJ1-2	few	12	TGCGCCAGCAGCTTGGGTTCTTATGGCTACACCTTC	CASSLGSYGYTF
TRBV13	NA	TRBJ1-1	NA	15	TGTGCCAGCAGCTTGGGCCCCGGGGGTATAACTGAAGCTTTCTTT	CASSLGPGGITEAFF
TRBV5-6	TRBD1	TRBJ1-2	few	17	TGTGCCAGCAGCCCCGGAACAGGGGGACCCAGAGACTATGGCTACACCTTC	CASSPGTGGPRDYGYTF
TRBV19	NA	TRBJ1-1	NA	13	TGTGCCACCGGGTCTGGCCCGACCACTGAAGCTTTCTTT	CATGSGPTTEAFF
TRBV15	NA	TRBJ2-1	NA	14	TGTGCCACCCGGGGGGCCCCCACCTACAATGAGCAGTTCTTC	CATRGAPTYNEQFF
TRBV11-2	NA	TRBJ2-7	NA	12	TGTGCCAGCAGTTCAGGGGACTACGAGCAGTACTTC	CASSSGDYEQYF
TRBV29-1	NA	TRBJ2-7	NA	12	TGCAGCGTAGCTACCGAATCCCACGAGCAGTACTTC	CSVATESHEQYF
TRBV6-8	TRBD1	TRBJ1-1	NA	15	TGTGCCAGCAGTCCCCCCGACAGGGTGAACACTGAAGCTTTCTTT	CASSPPDRVNTEAFF
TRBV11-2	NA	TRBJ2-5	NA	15	TGTGCCAGCTCTGCCGGTAGACGGCCCTTTGAGACCCAGTACTTC	CASSAGRRPFETQYF
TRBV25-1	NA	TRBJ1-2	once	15	TGTGCCAGCAGTGAACCGTCTGGAGGGCTCTATGGCTACACCTTC	CASSEPSGGLYGYTF
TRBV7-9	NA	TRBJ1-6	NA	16	TGTGCCAGCAGCTTAGCGGGCAGCCCGCAAAATTCACCCCTCCACTTT	CASSLAGSPQNSPLHF
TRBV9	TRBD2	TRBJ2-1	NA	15	TGTGCCAGCAGCGTACTAGCTAGCGGGGGCAATGAGCAGTTCTTC	CASSVLASGGNEQFF
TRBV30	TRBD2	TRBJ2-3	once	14	TGTGCCTGGAGTGTGCTAGCGGGGAGAGATACGCAGTATTTT	CAWSVLAGRDTQYF
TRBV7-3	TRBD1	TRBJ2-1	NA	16	TGTGCCAGCAGCTTCACCGGGACAGGGGGCCGCGATGAGCAGTTCTTC	CASSFTGTGGRDEQFF
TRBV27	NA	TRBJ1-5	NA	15	TGTGCCAGCAGTGAAGGGACTCAGGGGTTTCAGCCCCAGCATTTT	CASSEGTQGFQPQHF
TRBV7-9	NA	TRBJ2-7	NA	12	TGTGCCAGCAGCCCACTAGCATCCGAGCAGTACTTC	CASSPLASEQYF
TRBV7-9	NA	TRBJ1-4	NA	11	TGTGCCAGCACCCAGAGGGGAAAACTGTTTTTT	CASTQRGKLFF
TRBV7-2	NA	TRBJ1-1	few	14	TGTGCCAGCACAGATGACAGTATGAACACTGAAGCTTTCTTT	CASTDDSMNTEAFF
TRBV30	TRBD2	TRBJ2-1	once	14	TGTGCCTGGAGTGCTAGCGGGGGTTACAATGAGCAGTTCTTC	CAWSASGGYNEQFF
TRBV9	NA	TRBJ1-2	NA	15	TGTGCCAGCAGCCCGTCTAGACAGGAGACCTATGGCTACACCTTC	CASSPSRQETYGYTF
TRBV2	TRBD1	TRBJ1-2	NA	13	TGTGCCAGCAGCCCGGCCAGGGGGCTTGGCTACACCTTC	CASSPARGLGYTF